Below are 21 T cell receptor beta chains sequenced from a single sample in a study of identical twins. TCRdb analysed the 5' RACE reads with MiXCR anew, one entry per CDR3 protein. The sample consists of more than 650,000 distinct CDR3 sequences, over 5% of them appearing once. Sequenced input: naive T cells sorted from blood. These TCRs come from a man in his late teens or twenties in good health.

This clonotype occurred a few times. CDR3 region: CASSLVGGREAFF. The CDR3 DNA sequence: TGCGCCAGCAGCTTGGTGGGGGGCCGTGAAGCTTTCTTT. The J gene is TRBJ1-1, the V gene TRBV5-1, with D possibly matching TRBD1 (6 bases). Deletions cut 0 bases from V and 7 bases from J, with 10 bases between. Germline values: CDR1 SGHRS, CDR2 YFSETQ. This CDR3 has 13 residues.

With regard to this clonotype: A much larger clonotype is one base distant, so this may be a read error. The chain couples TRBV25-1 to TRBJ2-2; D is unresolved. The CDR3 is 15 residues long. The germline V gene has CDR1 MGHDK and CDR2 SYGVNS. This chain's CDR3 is CSSSKDVSNTGELFF. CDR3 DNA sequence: TGTTCCAGCAGTAAGGACGTATCGAACACCGGGGAGCTGTTTTTT.

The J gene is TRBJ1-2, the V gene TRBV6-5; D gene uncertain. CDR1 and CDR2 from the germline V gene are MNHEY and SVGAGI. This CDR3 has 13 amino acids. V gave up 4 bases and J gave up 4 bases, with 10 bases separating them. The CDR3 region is CASSSVAVYGYTF. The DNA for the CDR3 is TGTGCCAGCAGTTCGGTGGCAGTCTATGGCTACACCTTC.

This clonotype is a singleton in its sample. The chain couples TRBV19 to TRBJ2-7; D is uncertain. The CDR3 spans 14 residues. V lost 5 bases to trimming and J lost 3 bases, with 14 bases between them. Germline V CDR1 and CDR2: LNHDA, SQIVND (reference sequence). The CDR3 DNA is TGTGCCAGTAGTCCTCGACTGGGTGACTACGAGCAGTACTTC. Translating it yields CASSPRLGDYEQYF.

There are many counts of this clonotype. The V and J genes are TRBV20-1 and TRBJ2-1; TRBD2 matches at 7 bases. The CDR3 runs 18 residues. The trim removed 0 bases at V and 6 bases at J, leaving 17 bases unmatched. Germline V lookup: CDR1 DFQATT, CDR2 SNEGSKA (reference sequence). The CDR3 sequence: CSARDPLTSSGHTNEQFF. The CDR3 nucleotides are TGCAGTGCTAGAGATCCCCTAACATCTAGCGGACACACCAATGAGCAGTTCTTC.

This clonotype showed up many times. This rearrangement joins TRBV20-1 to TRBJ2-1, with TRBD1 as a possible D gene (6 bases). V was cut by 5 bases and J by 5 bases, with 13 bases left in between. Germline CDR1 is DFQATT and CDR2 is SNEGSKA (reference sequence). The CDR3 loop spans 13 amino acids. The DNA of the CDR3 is TGCAGTGCTCTCGTGAGGGACAACAATGAGCAGTTCTTC. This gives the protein CSALVRDNNEQFF.

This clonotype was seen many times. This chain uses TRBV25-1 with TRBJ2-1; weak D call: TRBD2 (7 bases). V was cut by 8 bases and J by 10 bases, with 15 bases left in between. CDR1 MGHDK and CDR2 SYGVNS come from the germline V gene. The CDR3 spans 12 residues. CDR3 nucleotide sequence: TGTGCCAGCGCTCGGGGGGCGGACGAGCAGTTCTTC. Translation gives CASARGADEQFF.

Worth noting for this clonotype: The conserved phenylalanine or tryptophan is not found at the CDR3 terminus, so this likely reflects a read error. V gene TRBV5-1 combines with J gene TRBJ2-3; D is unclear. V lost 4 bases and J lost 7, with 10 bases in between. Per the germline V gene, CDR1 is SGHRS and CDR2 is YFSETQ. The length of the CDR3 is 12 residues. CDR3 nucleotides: TGCGCCAGCAGCGCTTCCTGGAATACGCAGTATATT. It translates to CASSASWNTQYI.

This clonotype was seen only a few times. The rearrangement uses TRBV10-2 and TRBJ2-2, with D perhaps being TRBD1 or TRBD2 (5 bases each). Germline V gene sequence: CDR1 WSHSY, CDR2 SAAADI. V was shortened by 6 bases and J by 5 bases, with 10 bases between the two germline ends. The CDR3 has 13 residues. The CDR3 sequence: CASRGTGTGELFF. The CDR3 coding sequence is TGCGCCAGCAGGGGGACGGGAACCGGGGAGCTGTTTTTT.

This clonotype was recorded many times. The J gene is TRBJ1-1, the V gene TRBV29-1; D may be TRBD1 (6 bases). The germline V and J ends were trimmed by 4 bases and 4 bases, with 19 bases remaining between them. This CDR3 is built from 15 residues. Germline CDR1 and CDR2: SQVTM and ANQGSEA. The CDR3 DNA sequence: TGCAGCGTTGTAGGGGGAAAGGACAGAGGCACTGAAGCTTTCTTT. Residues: CSVVGGKDRGTEAFF.

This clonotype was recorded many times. In DNA, the CDR3 is TGTGCCACCAGTGTCCCGGGGTCAGGGGGCAATGAGCAGTTCTTC. As protein: CATSVPGSGGNEQFF. This rearrangement joins TRBV24-1 to TRBJ2-1; 7 bases fit TRBD1. CDR1 is KGHDR, CDR2 SFDVKD, per germline. This CDR3 has 15 amino acids. J lost 6 bases, V lost 5 bases, and 9 bases had no gene match.

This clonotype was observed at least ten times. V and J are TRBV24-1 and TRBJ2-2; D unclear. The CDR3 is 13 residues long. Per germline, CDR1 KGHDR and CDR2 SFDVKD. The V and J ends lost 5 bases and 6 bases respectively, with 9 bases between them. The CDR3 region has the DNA TGTGCCACCAGTGGATGGGGTCCCGGGGAGCTGTTTTTT. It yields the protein CATSGWGPGELFF.

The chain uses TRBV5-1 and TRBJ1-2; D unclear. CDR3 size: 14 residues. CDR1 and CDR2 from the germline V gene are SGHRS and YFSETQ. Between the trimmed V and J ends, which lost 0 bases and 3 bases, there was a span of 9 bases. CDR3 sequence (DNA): TGCGCCAGCAGCTTGGACAGTTCGGACTATGGCTACACCTTC. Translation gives CASSLDSSDYGYTF.

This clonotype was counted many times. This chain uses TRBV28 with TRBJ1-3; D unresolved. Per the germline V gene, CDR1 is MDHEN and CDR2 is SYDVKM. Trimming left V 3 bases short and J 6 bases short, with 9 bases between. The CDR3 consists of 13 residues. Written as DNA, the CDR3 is TGTGCCAGCAGTTTTGGTCTGGAAAACACCATATATTTT. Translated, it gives CASSFGLENTIYF.

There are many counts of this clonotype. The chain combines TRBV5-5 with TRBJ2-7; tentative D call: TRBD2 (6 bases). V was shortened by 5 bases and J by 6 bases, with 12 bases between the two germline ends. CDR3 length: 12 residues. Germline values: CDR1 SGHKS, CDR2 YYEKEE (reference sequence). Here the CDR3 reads CASSTELAEQYF. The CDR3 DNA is TGTGCCAGCAGTACTGAACTAGCCGAGCAGTACTTC.

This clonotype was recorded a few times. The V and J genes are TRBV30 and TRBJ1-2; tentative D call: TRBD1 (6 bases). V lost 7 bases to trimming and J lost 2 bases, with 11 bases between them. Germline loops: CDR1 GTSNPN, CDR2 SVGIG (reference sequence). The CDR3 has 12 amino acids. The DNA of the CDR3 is TGTGCCTTACAGGGTTCAAACTATGGCTACACCTTC. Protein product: CALQGSNYGYTF. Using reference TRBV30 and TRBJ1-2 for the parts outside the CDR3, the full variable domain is SQTIHQWPATLVQPVGSPLSLECTVEGTSNPNLYWYRQAAGRGLQLLFYSVGIGQISSEVPQNLSASRPQDRQFILSSKKLLLSDSGFYLCALQGSNYGYTFGSGTRLTVV.

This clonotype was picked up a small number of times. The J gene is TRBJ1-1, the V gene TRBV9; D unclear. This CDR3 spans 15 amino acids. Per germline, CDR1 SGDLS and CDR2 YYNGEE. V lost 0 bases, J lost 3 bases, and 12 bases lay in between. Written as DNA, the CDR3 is TGTGCCAGCAGCGTAGACCCCGGGCTGGACACTGAAGCTTTCTTT. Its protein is CASSVDPGLDTEAFF.

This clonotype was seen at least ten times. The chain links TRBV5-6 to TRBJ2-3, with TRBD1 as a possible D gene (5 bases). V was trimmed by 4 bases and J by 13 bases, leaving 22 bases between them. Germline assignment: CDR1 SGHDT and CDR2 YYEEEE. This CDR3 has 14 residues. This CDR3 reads CASSPLGEGVVKYF. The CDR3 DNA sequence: TGTGCCAGCAGCCCCCTTGGGGAAGGGGTGGTCAAGTATTTT.

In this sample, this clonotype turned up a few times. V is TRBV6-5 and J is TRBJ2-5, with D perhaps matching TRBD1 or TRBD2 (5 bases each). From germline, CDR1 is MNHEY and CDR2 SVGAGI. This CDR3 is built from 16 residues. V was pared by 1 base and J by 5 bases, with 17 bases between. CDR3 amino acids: CASSYFRAEEGETQYF. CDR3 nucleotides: TGTGCCAGCAGTTACTTCCGGGCCGAAGAGGGGGAGACCCAGTACTTC.

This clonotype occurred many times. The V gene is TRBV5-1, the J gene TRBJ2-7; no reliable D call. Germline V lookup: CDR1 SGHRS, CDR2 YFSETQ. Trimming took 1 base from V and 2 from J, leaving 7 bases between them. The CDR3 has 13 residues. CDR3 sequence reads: CASSLRQTYEQYF. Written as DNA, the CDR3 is TGCGCCAGCAGCTTGAGGCAAACCTACGAGCAGTACTTC.

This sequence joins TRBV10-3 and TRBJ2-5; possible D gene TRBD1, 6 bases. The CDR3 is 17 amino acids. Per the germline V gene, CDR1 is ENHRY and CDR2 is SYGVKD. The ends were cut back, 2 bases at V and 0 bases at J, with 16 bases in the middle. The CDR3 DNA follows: TGTGCCATCAGTGAGGAGTTGGGGGCAACGAACCAAGAGACCCAGTACTTC. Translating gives CAISEELGATNQETQYF.